A single sample is the source of the 14 T cell receptor beta chains below, sequenced in a study of OX40 agonist ivuxolimab in advanced cancers. Libraries were prepared by immunoSEQ multiplex PCR; TCRdb keeps only in-frame clonotypes and omits some of them. The sample shows about 58,000 clones, roughly 80% of them seen only once. Sequenced here: CD4+ or CD8+ T cells sorted from blood, sampled in a trial of the OX40 agonist ivuxolimab. These receptors were collected from an adult with an advanced solid tumor such as melanoma, head and neck, liver or kidney cancer.

V is TRBV7-2 and J is TRBJ1-6; possible D gene TRBD1, 5 bases. This CDR3 has 14 amino acids. Trimming took off 4 bases at V and 4 bases at J, with 8 bases between the two ends. CDR1 SGHTA and CDR2 FQGNSA come from the germline V gene. The CDR3 DNA reads as TGTGCCAGCAGCTCGGGACCTTATAATTCACCCCTCCACTTT. Translating it yields CASSSGPYNSPLHF.

The chain links TRBV7-2 to TRBJ2-3; 8 bases are a match to TRBD2. Germline V lookup: CDR1 SGHTA, CDR2 FQGNSA. The CDR3 spans 15 residues. V was clipped by 1 base and J by 6 bases; unmatched bases: 6. The CDR3 region has the DNA TGTGCCAGCAGCTTAGGTAGCGGGGACGAGGATACGCAGTATTTT. It yields the protein CASSLGSGDEDTQYF.

The chain recombines TRBV19 with TRBJ1-2, with D hard to call. Trimming stripped 5 bases from V and 1 base from J, with 20 bases between. The germline V gene has CDR1 LNHDA and CDR2 SQIVND (reference sequence). The CDR3 has 17 amino acids. This CDR3 is CASSSPRGGSLNYGYTF. The CDR3 DNA sequence: TGTGCCAGTAGTTCGCCGAGAGGAGGGTCCCTTAACTATGGCTACACCTTC.

The J gene is TRBJ2-1, the V gene TRBV7-2; D ambiguous. The ends were cut back, 2 bases at V and 12 bases at J, with 11 bases in the middle. From germline, CDR1 is SGHTA and CDR2 FQGNSA. The length of the CDR3 is 12 residues. CDR3 DNA sequence: TGTGCCAGCAGCTTACAGGACCAGCGGCAGTTCTTC. This encodes CASSLQDQRQFF.

This chain links TRBV5-1 with TRBJ2-7; TRBD2 aligns across 9 bases. CDR1 and CDR2 from the germline V gene are SGHRS and YFSETQ. The CDR3 sequence is 15 residues long. The V gene end was trimmed by 0 bases and the J gene end by 6 bases; junction bases not matched to a gene: 7. CDR3 sequence: CASSLAASGVSEQYF. The CDR3 DNA sequence: TGCGCCAGCAGCTTGGCGGCTAGCGGGGTCAGCGAGCAGTACTTC.

This sequence joins TRBV5-1 and TRBJ1-4, with D possibly matching TRBD1 (5 bases). From germline, CDR1 is SGHRS and CDR2 YFSETQ. Trimming removed 0 bases from V and 10 bases from J, with 13 bases in between. The CDR3 extends over 14 amino acids. The CDR3, as DNA: TGCGCCAGCAGCTTGGAGGGGAGGGTCGGAAAACTGTTTTTT. Its translation is CASSLEGRVGKLFF.

This chain joins TRBV6-5 and TRBJ1-6; D is perhaps TRBD1 (6 bases). The ends were cut back, 2 bases at V and 10 bases at J, with 15 bases in the middle. The CDR3 is made up of 15 amino acids. The germline V gene has CDR1 MNHEY and CDR2 SVGAGI. Written as DNA, the CDR3 is TGTGCCAGCAGTTACCGACTACAGGGTAAATCACCCCTCCACTTT. It codes for CASSYRLQGKSPLHF.

The gene calls are TRBV7-2 and TRBJ2-7, with 7 bases fitting TRBD2. This CDR3 has 18 amino acids. Germline values: CDR1 SGHTA, CDR2 FQGNSA. The junction had 11 bases not matched to a gene; V was cut back by 0 bases and J by 0 bases. CDR3 residues: CASSLALASPKSSYEQYF. The CDR3 coding sequence is TGTGCCAGCAGCTTAGCACTAGCGTCTCCGAAAAGCTCCTACGAGCAGTACTTC.

This clone was seen only a few times. This rearrangement joins TRBV20-1 to TRBJ2-7; D call uncertain. CDR3 size: 11 residues. The ends were cut back, 3 bases at V and 9 bases at J, with 12 bases in the middle. Germline values: CDR1 DFQATT, CDR2 SNEGSKA (reference sequence). CDR3 in DNA: TGCAGTGCTAGCAAGGGTACCGCGCAGTACTTC. It encodes CSASKGTAQYF.

The DNA of the CDR3 is TGTGCCAGCAGCCCGCCCCGGGACACCTCCTACGAGCAGTACTTC. Translated, it gives CASSPPRDTSYEQYF. The chain uses TRBV7-9 and TRBJ2-7, with D maybe TRBD1 (6 bases). The CDR3 sequence is 15 residues long. Germline V gene data show CDR1 as SEHNR and CDR2 as FQNEAQ (reference sequence). Trimming stripped 5 bases from V and 0 bases from J, with 14 bases between.

The V and J genes are TRBV7-8 and TRBJ1-5; 9 positions agree with TRBD1. The germline CDR1 and CDR2 sequences are SGHVS and FQNEAQ. The CDR3 is 14 amino acids. J was trimmed by 5 bases and V by 5 bases; bases with no gene match: 4. The CDR3 DNA follows: TGTGCCAGCAGCCTCCGGGACAGGGATCAGCCCCAGCATTTT. It specifies CASSLRDRDQPQHF. The full variable domain, with the rest looked up from reference TRBV7-8 and TRBJ1-5, is GAGVSQSPRYKVAKRGQDVALRCDPISGHVSLFWYQQALGQGPEFLTYFQNEAQLDKSGLPSDRFFAERPEGSVSTLKIQRTQQEDSAVYLCASSLRDRDQPQHFGDGTRLSIL.

This clone showed up just once. The gene calls are TRBV6-6 and TRBJ2-7, with D possibly being TRBD2 (6 bases). The CDR3 has 14 amino acids. V was trimmed by 2 bases and J by 2 bases, leaving 10 bases between them. Germline loops: CDR1 MNHNY, CDR2 SVGAGI (reference sequence). The CDR3 is CASSYPGSPYEQYF. CDR3 in DNA: TGTGCCAGCAGTTACCCCGGGAGTCCCTACGAGCAGTACTTC.

The chain uses TRBV19 and TRBJ2-7; D is perhaps TRBD2 (7 bases). Trimming took off 7 bases at V and 6 bases at J, with 28 bases between the two ends. In germline, CDR1 is LNHDA, CDR2 SQIVND (reference sequence). The CDR3 length is 17 residues. CDR3 nucleotides: TGTGCCAGTAAACCTTCCGGGGCGGGGGCAGTGCTTGGCGAGCAGTACTTC. Encoded protein: CASKPSGAGAVLGEQYF.

This chain uses TRBV7-9 with TRBJ2-3; D not resolved. V was pared by 6 bases and J by 7 bases, with 14 bases between. CDR3 length: 13 amino acids. Germline CDR1 and CDR2: SEHNR and FQNEAQ (reference sequence). Written as DNA, the CDR3 is TGTGCCAGCAGTCGAAATGACGGTTATACGCAGTATTTT. Translating gives CASSRNDGYTQYF.